A selection of T cell receptor beta chains follows, all from one sample in a study of OX40 agonist ivuxolimab in advanced cancers. The protocol was immunoSEQ multiplex PCR, while the TCRdb copy is restricted to in-frame clones and leaves out a portion. Among about 68,000 clones listed, 91% were seen once. Sample: CD4+ or CD8+ T cells sorted from blood, taken in a trial of the OX40 agonist ivuxolimab. Receptor source: an adult with an advanced solid tumor such as melanoma, head and neck, liver or kidney cancer. The conserved cysteine and the conserved F or W are not part of the CDR3 here.

V gene	J gene	CDR3 protein
TRBV19	TRBJ2-1	ASSKTSGRADEQF
TRBV30	TRBJ2-1	AWSGTSGRNEQF
TRBV5-1	TRBJ2-1	ASNPSVTYNEQF
TRBV19	TRBJ1-1	ASRTIGGYTEAF
TRBV7-2	TRBJ2-2	ASSRIGRRIVRDSGELF
TRBV6-5	TRBJ1-1	ASRPRDPNTEAF
TRBV28	TRBJ2-7	ATQSLPGGRGSYEQY
TRBV5-1	TRBJ1-3	ASSLGGGRLSSGNTIY
TRBV4-2	TRBJ1-5	ASSRDKNSNQPQH
TRBV5-1	TRBJ2-3	ASRLTGVSDTQY
TRBV30	TRBJ2-7	AWRSRDRAIGTY
TRBV7-9	TRBJ2-3	ASSYTVYTDTQY
TRBV2	TRBJ2-4	ASKGTILAKNIQY
TRBV9	TRBJ2-7	ASSPTGYEQY
TRBV7-8	TRBJ1-5	ASTTRPGNQPQH
TRBV7-2	TRBJ2-5	ASSLAGDRIRETQY
TRBV7-9	TRBJ2-1	ASSSPPGREF
TRBV15	TRBJ2-1	ATSRLGLADSYNEQF
TRBV27	TRBJ2-7	ASSYGTGISYEQY
TRBV20-1	TRBJ2-7	SARARYEQY
TRBV5-1	TRBJ2-5	ASSLAFVGTQY
TRBV10-3	TRBJ2-3	AISESDTRGTDTQY
TRBV10-3	TRBJ2-5	AISESSASGSRAQY
TRBV4-1	TRBJ2-7	ASSQGAGWSTSYEQY
TRBV6-6	TRBJ1-1	ASSYFRGDTEAF
TRBV6-5	TRBJ2-7	ASSYTRESYEQY
TRBV7-2	TRBJ1-5	ASNTPYSNQPQH
TRBV2	TRBJ2-7	ASTGEAAGPYEQY
TRBV9	TRBJ2-3	ASSVEDTQY
TRBV27	TRBJ1-5	ASSFGTGPQH
TRBV20-1	TRBJ1-4	SARTRGKLF
TRBV25-1	TRBJ2-3	ASSESRQGISTDTQY
TRBV19	TRBJ1-2	ASSAGPNYGYT
TRBV15	TRBJ1-1	ATSRGGQGFKAF
TRBV11-2	TRBJ2-7	ASSLRRDSYEQY
TRBV6-1	TRBJ2-1	ASRNLAGGYNEQF
TRBV7-9	TRBJ1-5	ASSKTGSGNQPQH
TRBV19	TRBJ1-6	ASRDRGDSPLH
TRBV19	TRBJ2-3	ASSYTSGASTDTQY
TRBV6-1	TRBJ2-7	ASSTGASSYEQY
TRBV2	TRBJ1-1	ASRYGGATEAF
TRBV6-5	TRBJ2-3	ASSAHGGATDTQY
TRBV5-1	TRBJ2-1	ASRLAGGYNEQF
TRBV6-6	TRBJ1-2	ASSYSGQDYGYT
TRBV7-9	TRBJ2-7	ASSLGGVSTPPYEQY
TRBV27	TRBJ1-6	ASSPTHYNSPLH
TRBV5-6	TRBJ1-1	ASSLWGRGTEAF
TRBV7-3	TRBJ1-1	ASSPGGDGNTEAF
TRBV5-5	TRBJ1-2	ASSFSVNYGYT
TRBV19	TRBJ2-4	ASSIGRQLAKNIQY
TRBV6-5	TRBJ1-1	ASSYPGGNTEAF
TRBV19	TRBJ2-5	ASRPLAASQETQY
TRBV9	TRBJ1-2	ASSGFLGGTDGYT